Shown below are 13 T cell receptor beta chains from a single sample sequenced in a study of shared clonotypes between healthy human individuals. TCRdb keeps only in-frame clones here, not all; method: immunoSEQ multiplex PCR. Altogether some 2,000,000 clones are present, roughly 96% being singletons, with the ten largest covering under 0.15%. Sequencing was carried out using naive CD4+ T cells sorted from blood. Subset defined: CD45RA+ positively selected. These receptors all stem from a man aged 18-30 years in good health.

CDR3 nucleotides: TGTGCCAGCAGTTACTCGAAAAGGGGCACCATATATTTT. It translates to CASSYSKRGTIYF. This chain uses TRBV6-5 with TRBJ1-3, with TRBD1 as a possible D gene (5 bases). Per the germline V gene, CDR1 is MNHEY and CDR2 is SVGAGI. The CDR3 extends over 13 amino acids. The V gene lost 0 bases and the J gene lost 9 bases, with 9 bases spanning the gap.

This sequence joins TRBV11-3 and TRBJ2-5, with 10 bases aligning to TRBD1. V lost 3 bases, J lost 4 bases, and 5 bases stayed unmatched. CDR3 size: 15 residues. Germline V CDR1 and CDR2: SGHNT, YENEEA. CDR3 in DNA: TGTGCCAGCAGCTTGGGACAGGGGTTCCCAGAGACCCAGTACTTC. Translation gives CASSLGQGFPETQYF.

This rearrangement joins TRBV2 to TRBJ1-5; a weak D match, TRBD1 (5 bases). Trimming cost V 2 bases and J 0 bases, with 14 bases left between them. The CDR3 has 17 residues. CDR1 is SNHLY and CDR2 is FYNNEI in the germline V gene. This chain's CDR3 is CASSEFAQVASNQPQHF. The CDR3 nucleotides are TGTGCCAGCAGTGAATTTGCACAGGTAGCTAGCAATCAGCCCCAGCATTTT. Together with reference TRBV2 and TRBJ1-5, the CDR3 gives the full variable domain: EPEVTQTPSHQVTQMGQEVILRCVPISNHLYFYWYRQILGQKVEFLVSFYNNEISEKSEIFDDQFSVERPDGSNFTLKIRSTKLEDSAMYFCASSEFAQVASNQPQHFGDGTRLSIL.

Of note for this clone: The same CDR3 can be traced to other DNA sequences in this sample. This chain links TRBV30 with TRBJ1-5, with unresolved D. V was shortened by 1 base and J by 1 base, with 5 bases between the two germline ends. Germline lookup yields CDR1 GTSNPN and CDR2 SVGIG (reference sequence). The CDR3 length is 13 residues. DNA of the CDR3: TGTGCCTGGAGTGAGGGAAGCAATCAGCCCCAGCATTTT. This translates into CAWSEGSNQPQHF.

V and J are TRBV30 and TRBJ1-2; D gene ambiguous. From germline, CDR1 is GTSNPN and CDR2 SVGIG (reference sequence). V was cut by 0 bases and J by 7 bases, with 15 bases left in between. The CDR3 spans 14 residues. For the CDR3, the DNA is TGTGCCTGGAGTGTACTCGGGCCAGCTCCTGGCTACACCTTC. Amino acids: CAWSVLGPAPGYTF.

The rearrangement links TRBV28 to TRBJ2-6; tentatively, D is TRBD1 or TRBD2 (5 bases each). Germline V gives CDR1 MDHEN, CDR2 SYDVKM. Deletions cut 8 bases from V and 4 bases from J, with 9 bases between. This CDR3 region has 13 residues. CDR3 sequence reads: CASGGAGANVLTF. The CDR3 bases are TGTGCCAGCGGGGGAGCGGGGGCCAACGTCCTGACTTTC.

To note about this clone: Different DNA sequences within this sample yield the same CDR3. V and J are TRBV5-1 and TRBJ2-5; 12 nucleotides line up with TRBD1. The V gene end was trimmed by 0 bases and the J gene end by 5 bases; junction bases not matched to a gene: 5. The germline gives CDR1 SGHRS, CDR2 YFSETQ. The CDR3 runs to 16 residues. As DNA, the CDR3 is TGCGCCAGCAGCTTGGCCGGGACAGGGGGCTCGGAGACCCAGTACTTC. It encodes CASSLAGTGGSETQYF.

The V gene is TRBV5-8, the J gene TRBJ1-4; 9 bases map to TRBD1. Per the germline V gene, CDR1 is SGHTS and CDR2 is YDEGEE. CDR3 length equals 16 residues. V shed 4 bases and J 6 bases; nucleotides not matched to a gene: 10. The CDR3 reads CASSRPGDREDEKLFF. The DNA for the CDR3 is TGTGCCAGCAGCCGCCCAGGGGACAGGGAGGATGAAAAACTGTTTTTT.

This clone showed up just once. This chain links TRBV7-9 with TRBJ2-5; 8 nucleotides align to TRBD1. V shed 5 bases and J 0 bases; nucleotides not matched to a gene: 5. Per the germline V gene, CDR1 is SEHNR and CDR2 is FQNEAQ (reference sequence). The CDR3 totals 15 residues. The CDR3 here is CASSQDRVYQETQYF. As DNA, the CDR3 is TGTGCCAGCAGCCAGGACAGGGTTTACCAAGAGACCCAGTACTTC.

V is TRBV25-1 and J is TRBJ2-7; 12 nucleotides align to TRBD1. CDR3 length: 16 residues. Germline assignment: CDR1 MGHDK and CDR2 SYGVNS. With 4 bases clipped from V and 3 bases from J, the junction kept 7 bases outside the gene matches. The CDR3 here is CASSASGTGGRYEQYF. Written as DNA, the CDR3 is TGTGCCAGCAGTGCCTCCGGGACAGGGGGCCGCTACGAGCAGTACTTC.

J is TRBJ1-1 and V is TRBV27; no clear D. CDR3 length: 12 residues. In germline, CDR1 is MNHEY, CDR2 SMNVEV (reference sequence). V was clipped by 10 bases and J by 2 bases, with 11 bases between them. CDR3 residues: CANVEGNTEAFF. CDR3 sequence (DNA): TGTGCCAACGTGGAGGGAAACACTGAAGCTTTCTTT.

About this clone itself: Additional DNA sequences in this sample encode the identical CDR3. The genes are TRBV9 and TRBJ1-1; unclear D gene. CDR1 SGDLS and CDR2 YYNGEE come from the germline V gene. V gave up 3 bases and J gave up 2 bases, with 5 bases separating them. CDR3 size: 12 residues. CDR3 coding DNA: TGTGCCAGCAGCGGATATAACACTGAAGCTTTCTTT. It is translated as CASSGYNTEAFF.

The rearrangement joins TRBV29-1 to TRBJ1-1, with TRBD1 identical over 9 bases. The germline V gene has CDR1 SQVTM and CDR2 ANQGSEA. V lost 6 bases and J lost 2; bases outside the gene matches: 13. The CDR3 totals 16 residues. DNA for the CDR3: TGCAGCGTAGTACCGAGGACAGGGGAAATCAACACTGAAGCTTTCTTT. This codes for CSVVPRTGEINTEAFF. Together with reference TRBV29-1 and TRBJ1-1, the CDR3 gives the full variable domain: SAVISQKPSRDICQRGTSLTIQCQVDSQVTMMFWYRQQPGQSLTLIATANQGSEATYESGFVIDKFPISRPNLTFSTLTVSNMSPEDSSIYLCSVVPRTGEINTEAFFGQGTRLTVV.